These T cell receptor beta chains were read from a single sample in a study of breast tumors, draining lymph nodes, adjacent tissues. TCRdb reprocessed the multiplex PCR reads via MiXCR and lists one record per CDR3 protein. This sample has about 21,000 distinct CDR3 sequences, with about 38% found just once. What was sequenced was breast tumor tissue. These receptors all stem from a female donor with breast cancer. Some clones in this sample may be carry-over from other donors' samples. Both conserved end residues are part of each CDR3. D genes are given only for firm matches. Where a row states a size, it is once, few, many or the class of an expanded clone; other rows omit it.

j_gene	d_gene	v_gene	abundance	CDR3nt	CDR3aa
TRBJ2-7	NA	TRBV6-1	NA	TGTGCCAGCAGTCAATTAACGCAGGGCCCTCCTGGGGAGCAGTACTTC	CASSQLTQGPPGEQYF
TRBJ2-1	TRBD2	TRBV20-1	NA	TGCAGTGCTAGAGTTCTAGCGGGAGGGCCTTGGCAGTTCTTC	CSARVLAGGPWQFF
TRBJ2-7	TRBD1	TRBV20-1	many	TGCAGTGCTAGGGGACAGGCATTATTTAATTCCTACGAGCAGTACTTC	CSARGQALFNSYEQYF
TRBJ2-7	TRBD2	TRBV10-2	once	TGCGCCAGCAGTGAGTCCCCGGGACTAGCTACGTACGAGCAGTACTTC	CASSESPGLATYEQYF
TRBJ1-5	NA	TRBV5-5	few	TGTGCCAGCAGCTTATTGCCAGGAGGGGATCAGCCCCAGCATTTT	CASSLLPGGDQPQHF
TRBJ2-2	TRBD2	TRBV11-3	NA	TGTGCCAGCAGCTTTAGCGGGAGGGCAAGTACCGGGGAGCTGTTTTTT	CASSFSGRASTGELFF
TRBJ1-1	NA	TRBV11-2	NA	TGTGCCAGCAGCTTGGATGGCAGGGGGAACACTGAAGCTTTCTTT	CASSLDGRGNTEAFF
TRBJ2-1	NA	TRBV29-1	few	TGCAGCACATTAACGGGGACTCAGTCCGAGCAGTTCTTC	CSTLTGTQSEQFF
TRBJ2-5	NA	TRBV15	NA	TGTGCCACCAGCCGTACCGGTCGGTGGGAGACCCAGTACTTC	CATSRTGRWETQYF
TRBJ2-1	NA	TRBV30	many	TGTGCCTGGAGTGTAGGCGGATTCTACAATGAGCAGTTCTTC	CAWSVGGFYNEQFF
TRBJ2-1	NA	TRBV25-1	NA	TGTGCCAGCAGATCCCCATTGTTTGATGAGCAGTTCTTC	CASRSPLFDEQFF
TRBJ2-3	TRBD2	TRBV11-2	medium-sized	TGTGCCAGCAGCTTAACTAGCGGGAGAACAGATACGCAGTATTTT	CASSLTSGRTDTQYF
TRBJ2-5	NA	TRBV7-7	many	TGTGCTAGCAGCGAAGGGGGATCTCGCGAGACCCAGTACTTC	CASSEGGSRETQYF
TRBJ2-3	NA	TRBV25-1	NA	TGTGCCAGCAGTGCAGGGGGCGGGGGGAGCATGAGCACAGATACGCAGTATTTT	CASSAGGGGSMSTDTQYF
TRBJ2-1	NA	TRBV29-1	NA	TGCACCCCGACCGCCCGGGCCCATGAGCAGTTCTTC	CTPTARAHEQFF
TRBJ1-5	NA	TRBV12-3/TRBV12-4	NA	TGTGCCAGCCGGAGGCAGTTCAATCAGCCCCAGCATTTT	CASRRQFNQPQHF
TRBJ2-7	NA	TRBV2	many	TGTGCCAGATCGACAGGAAACTCCTACGAGCAGTACTTC	CARSTGNSYEQYF
TRBJ2-5	TRBD2	TRBV2	many	TGTGCCAGCATTATTACTAGCGGAGGGGGGGAGACCCAGTACTTC	CASIITSGGGETQYF
TRBJ1-5	NA	TRBV20-1	NA	TGCAGTGCCCGCCTAAGGCAGGCCAGAAATCAGCCCCAGCATTTT	CSARLRQARNQPQHF
TRBJ2-7	TRBD1	TRBV5-1	many	TGCGCCAGCAGCAGACAGGGAGCCCGCTACGAGCAGTACTTC	CASSRQGARYEQYF
TRBJ1-3	NA	TRBV5-1	many	TGCGCCAGCAGCTCCTCACCGACAGCGAGCTCTGGAAACACCATATATTTT	CASSSSPTASSGNTIYF
TRBJ2-7	NA	TRBV6-2/TRBV6-3	NA	TGTGCCAGCAGTGAAATCGGGATATCCGACGAGCAGTACTTC	CASSEIGISDEQYF
TRBJ2-7	TRBD2	TRBV3-1	NA	TGTGCCAGCAGCCAAGATAGTCACCTGGGACTAGCGGGAGTATACGAGCAGTACTTC	CASSQDSHLGLAGVYEQYF
TRBJ2-3	NA	TRBV6-6	many	TGTGCCAGCAGTCACGCGCTGCGGGATACGCAGTATTTT	CASSHALRDTQYF
TRBJ2-2	TRBD1	TRBV24-1	large	TGTGCCACCAGTGATGCCCGGGACAGGGGGCTTGTCACCGGGGAGCTGTTTTTT	CATSDARDRGLVTGELFF
TRBJ2-4	TRBD2	TRBV25-1	many	TGTGCCAGCAGTGACCTTCAAGGGACTAGCGGAGCCAAAAACATTCAGTACTTC	CASSDLQGTSGAKNIQYF
TRBJ2-7	TRBD1	TRBV7-9	NA	TGTGCCAGCACGGGACAGGGCTACGAGCAGTACTTC	CASTGQGYEQYF
TRBJ2-1	NA	TRBV7-2	many	TGTGCCAGCAGCTTAGTGGCGGGGGAGCAGTTCTTC	CASSLVAGEQFF
TRBJ1-5	TRBD1	TRBV4-1	NA	TGCGCCAGCAGCCAAGAGGGACAGGGGATCGCTCAGCCCCAGCATTTT	CASSQEGQGIAQPQHF
TRBJ2-7	TRBD2	TRBV5-1	NA	TGCGCCAGCAGCTTGGGACTAGCGTGGCCCTACGAGCAGTACTTC	CASSLGLAWPYEQYF
TRBJ2-2	NA	TRBV3-1	few	TGTGCCAGCAGCCAAGGCGTCAGTCCTACCGGGGAGCTGTTTTTT	CASSQGVSPTGELFF
TRBJ2-7	NA	TRBV7-6	many	TGTGCCAGCAGCTTTGGATTGGGAGAATCCTACGAGCAGTACTTC	CASSFGLGESYEQYF
TRBJ1-3	TRBD1	TRBV4-1	NA	TGCGCCAGCAGCCAAGGAGAGGACAGGGGGCCAGGAAACACCATATATTTT	CASSQGEDRGPGNTIYF
TRBJ1-6	NA	TRBV9	many	TGTGCCAGCAGCCCCGGACTGATTACTTATAATTCACCCCTCCACTTT	CASSPGLITYNSPLHF
TRBJ2-2	NA	TRBV20-1	NA	TGCAGTGCTTACAGGGAAGGGCCCGAGCTGTTTTTT	CSAYREGPELFF
TRBJ2-7	TRBD2	TRBV14	NA	TGCGCCAGCAGTGAGTCGAGACCCACTAGCGGGATATTCGAGCAGTACTTC	CASSESRPTSGIFEQYF
TRBJ2-2	NA	TRBV29-1	NA	TGCAGCGTTTCACAGGATGCGAACACCGGGAAGCTGTTTTTT	CSVSQDANTGKLFF
TRBJ2-7	TRBD2	TRBV7-8	NA	TGTGCCAGCAGCAATCTAATGACTAGCGGCGCCTACGAGCAGTACTTC	CASSNLMTSGAYEQYF
TRBJ2-2	TRBD2	TRBV7-9	NA	TGTGCCGGCAGCTACCGGACTAGCGGGAGGCCAGGCGGGGAGCTGTTTTTT	CAGSYRTSGRPGGELFF
TRBJ2-5	NA	TRBV15	NA	TGTGCCACCAGCAGAGTGCAGGGGCGGGAGGAGACCCAGTACTTC	CATSRVQGREETQYF
TRBJ2-3	TRBD2	TRBV10-3	NA	TGTGCCATCAGTCAGTCAGCGGGGGATACGCAGTATTTT	CAISQSAGDTQYF
TRBJ1-6	NA	TRBV20-1	many	TGCAGTGCTAGCGGCAATCGCGTCGATAATTCACCCCTCCACTTT	CSASGNRVDNSPLHF
TRBJ2-5	NA	TRBV20-1	medium-sized	TGCAGTGCTAGTGCGGGGGCTGGAGGGGAGACCCAGTACTTC	CSASAGAGGETQYF
TRBJ1-6	TRBD1	TRBV9	NA	TGTGCCAGCAGGGCAGGGGGGTCTACGAGCTCCTATAATTCACCCCTCCACTTT	CASRAGGSTSSYNSPLHF
TRBJ2-2	NA	TRBV20-1	many	TGCAGTGCTAGAGGGCTAGCGACGAACACCGGGGAGCTGTTTTTT	CSARGLATNTGELFF
TRBJ1-2	NA	TRBV6-2/TRBV6-3	NA	TGTGCCAGCAGTTTGGACGCCGCCTACGGTGACTACACCTTC	CASSLDAAYGDYTF
TRBJ2-1	TRBD1	TRBV24-1	NA	TGTGCCACCAGTGATGACAGGGGGTCAACTTACAATGAGCAGTTCTTC	CATSDDRGSTYNEQFF
TRBJ2-2	NA	TRBV4-3	NA	TGCGCCAGCAGCCAACGGCCCGGGCCTCAAACCGGGGAGCTGTTTTTT	CASSQRPGPQTGELFF
TRBJ1-2	TRBD1	TRBV25-1	once	TGTGCCAGCAGTAAAGGGACAGTCACTAACTATGGCTACACCTTC	CASSKGTVTNYGYTF
TRBJ2-7	NA	TRBV30	medium-sized	TGTGCCTGGGAGGGACAATCCTACGAGCAGTACTTC	CAWEGQSYEQYF
TRBJ1-2	NA	TRBV4-1	many	TGCGCCAGCAGCCAGGCAACCGGCTATGGCTACACCTTC	CASSQATGYGYTF
TRBJ1-6	NA	TRBV20-1	medium-sized	TGCAGTGGAGGTGACTTGCGCTCACCCCTCCACTTT	CSGGDLRSPLHF
TRBJ2-2	NA	TRBV12-3/TRBV12-4	many	TGTGCCAGCAGTTTAACCTCAGGGACCGGGGAGCTGTTTTTT	CASSLTSGTGELFF
TRBJ1-4	NA	TRBV4-1	NA	TGTGCCAGCAGCCGGGCTCAGGGTGAAAAACTGTTTTTT	CASSRAQGEKLFF